This T cell receptor beta chain was recorded in a study of Graves' ophthalmopathy and Graves' hyperthyroidism. Background on the study: Peripheral blood collection took place at initial diagnosis, before any treatment. Study-level points and caveats: In blood, most expanded thyroid clonotypes above 0.001 frequency were also detected.

There are many counts of this clonotype. Its antigen remains unidentified. The CDR3 contains 11 residues. V lost 5 bases and J 6 bases, leaving 7 bases between the germline ends. The germline V gene has CDR1 MNHEY and CDR2 SVGAGI. RNA transcripts yielded amplified TCR beta CDR3 regions. Following a first-round RT-PCR that used HTBI primers, a second-round multiplex PCR was carried out. TCRdb called the multiplex PCR reads again in MiXCR, with one record for every CDR3 protein. The sample holds approximately 330,000 distinct CDR3 sequences, roughly 15% seen once. Having ophthalmopathy, the donors showed moderate-to-severe activity, CAS ≥3 and NOSPECS ≥4, with disease lasting under 3 months.

The rearrangement joins TRBV6-5 to TRBJ1-2; D is uncertain. Sequencing was carried out using peripheral blood. The origin of this receptor is an adult man with Graves' ophthalmopathy. The CDR3 spells CASSRFNGYTF. The CDR3 DNA reads as TGTGCCAGCAGTCGATTTAATGGCTACACCTTC.